This T cell receptor (beta chain) was sequenced for a study of blood T cell repertoires in COVID-19. This table comes from immunoSEQ multiplex PCR, and its TCRdb copy is limited to in-frame clones, with some not included. The data contain a few hundred thousand clones, roughly 90% of them singletons. The trim removed 4 bases at V and 2 bases at J, leaving 5 bases unmatched. CDR1 and CDR2 from the germline V gene are ENHRY and SYGVKD. This CDR3 has 15 amino acids. This clonotype was obtained from a woman in her thirties with COVID-19, enrolled during active disease. Sequencing was performed on peripheral blood. This chain links TRBV10-3 with TRBJ1-2; 9 positions match TRBD1. In DNA, the CDR3 is TGTGCCATCAGTGCACCGGGACAGGGAAACTATGGCTACACCTTC. This encodes CAISAPGQGNYGYTF.